The clone carrying this TCR beta chain appeared a few times. What it recognizes is unknown. TCRdb analysed the RT-PCR reads with MiXCR anew, one entry per CDR3 protein. This sample has around 530,000 distinct CDR3 sequences, with roughly 10% found just once. The data were obtained in a study of response to subunit inactivated influenza vaccine. Study observations and caveats: Authors suggested that a seasonal influenza vaccination recruits few new T cells each time.

V dropped 2 bases and J dropped 4 bases, with 9 bases sitting between them. CDR3 length: 13 residues. The V gene's germline CDR1 is MGHRA and CDR2 YSYEKL. This receptor was identified in a man aged 50 or older who received an inactivated influenza vaccine. The chain joins TRBV4-1 to TRBJ2-7; D remains unclear. Here the sequenced sample was PBMCs from blood, taken on the day of vaccination. CDR3 sequence: CASSQWIGYEQYF. The CDR3, as DNA: TGCGCCAGCAGCCAATGGATCGGATACGAGCAGTACTTC.